A single sample is the source of the 25 T cell receptor beta chains below, sequenced in a study of blood T cell repertoires in COVID-19. Here immunoSEQ multiplex PCR was the method, and the copy in TCRdb shows in-frame clones only, minus some. Of about 150,000 clones in the sample, approximately 82% were seen once. Sequencing input: peripheral blood. The receptors stem from a human donor with acute or convalescent COVID-19. The donor label of this sample is uncertain.

The chain carries TRBV5-1 and TRBJ1-2, with D hard to call. The CDR3 has 15 residues. Trimming removed 0 bases from V and 9 bases from J, with 18 bases in between. Germline V gene sequence: CDR1 SGHRS, CDR2 YFSETQ. CDR3 nucleotides: TGCGCCAGCAGCTTGGCGGCTGGGGAGGGAAGAAGCTACACCTTC. Amino acid sequence: CASSLAAGEGRSYTF.

The rearrangement joins TRBV11-2 to TRBJ2-3, with 9 bases identical to TRBD2. CDR1 and CDR2 (germline): SGHAT, FQNNGV. V trimming: 5 bases; J trimming: 4 bases; junction bases outside the gene matches: 13. The CDR3 has 17 residues. CDR3 DNA: TGTGCCAGCAGCCCCACGCTTCGCGGGGGGGTGCCAGATACGCAGTATTTT. The encoded protein is CASSPTLRGGVPDTQYF.

J is TRBJ1-3 and V is TRBV5-1; 8 bases agree with TRBD1. Germline-derived CDR1 and CDR2 are SGHRS and YFSETQ. Losses at the gene ends were 4 bases for V and 2 bases for J; bases not matched to a gene: 5. The CDR3 loop spans 15 amino acids. This CDR3 reads CASSEGQVTGNTIYF. The CDR3 DNA follows: TGCGCCAGCAGCGAGGGACAGGTCACTGGAAACACCATATATTTT.

The J gene is TRBJ1-5, the V gene TRBV7-2; a weak D match, TRBD1 (5 bases). V was clipped by 6 bases and J by 7 bases, with 16 bases between them. Germline values: CDR1 SGHTA, CDR2 FQGNSA. The CDR3 is 14 residues long. The CDR3 nucleotides are TGTGCCAGCAGTCGGGTTTCTCGGGGGCAGCCCCAGCATTTT. Its translation is CASSRVSRGQPQHF.

J is TRBJ2-2 and V is TRBV5-1, with D unresolved. The CDR3 has 13 residues. Germline CDR1 SGHRS, CDR2 YFSETQ. The V gene lost 4 bases and the J gene lost 3 bases, with 7 bases spanning the gap. In nucleotides, the CDR3 is TGCGCCAGCAGCCCGGTGGACACCGGGGAGCTGTTTTTT. Protein sequence: CASSPVDTGELFF.

This rearrangement joins TRBV10-3 to TRBJ2-1, with 7 bases that match TRBD2. The CDR3 has 15 amino acids. CDR1 is ENHRY, CDR2 SYGVKD, per germline. The junction had 6 bases not matched to a gene; V was cut back by 7 bases and J by 0 bases. CDR3 sequence (DNA): TGTGCCATCAAGGATCGGGGGGACTCCTACAATGAGCAGTTCTTC. It is translated as CAIKDRGDSYNEQFF.

V gene TRBV6-6 combines with J gene TRBJ2-7; D possibly corresponds to TRBD1 (6 bases). CDR1 and CDR2 (germline): MNHNY, SVGAGI (reference sequence). V dropped 0 bases and J dropped 1 base, with 10 bases sitting between them. This CDR3 has 15 residues. The CDR3 loop is CASSYSEGGSYEQYF. CDR3 sequence (DNA): TGTGCCAGCAGTTACTCAGAAGGGGGTTCCTACGAGCAGTACTTC.

This chain connects TRBV4-1 to TRBJ1-3; D unresolved. The CDR3 covers 15 residues. Germline values: CDR1 MGHRA, CDR2 YSYEKL. Trimming pared 2 bases from V and 0 bases from J, leaving 8 bases between. The CDR3 region has the DNA TGCGCCAGCAGCCAACCGCAGGCCTCTGGAAACACCATATATTTT. This encodes CASSQPQASGNTIYF.

The chain joins TRBV12-3 or TRBV12-4 to TRBJ1-5, with D unresolved. V gave up 6 bases and J gave up 7 bases, with 13 bases separating them. This CDR3 is 13 amino acids long. In DNA, the CDR3 is TGTGCCAGCAGCTTGCGGGGTGACCAGCCCCAGCATTTT. This encodes CASSLRGDQPQHF.

The rearrangement uses TRBV6-5 and TRBJ1-1; 7 nucleotides match TRBD1. The V gene's germline CDR1 is MNHEY and CDR2 SVGAGI. V lost 8 bases to trimming and J lost 11 bases; unmatched junction nucleotides: 17. CDR3 size: 14 residues. CDR3 bases: TGTGCCAGCGGAGACCTAGGACAGGCCGCTGCGGCTTTCTTT. It encodes CASGDLGQAAAAFF.

This clone came up a few times. The chain employs TRBV30 and TRBJ2-7; D gene uncertain. Germline V gives CDR1 GTSNPN, CDR2 SVGIG (reference sequence). V was pared by 3 bases and J by 6 bases, with 9 bases between. The CDR3 runs 11 residues. CDR3 bases: TGTGCCTGGAGCGCCCAGGTCGAGCAGTACTTC. It translates to CAWSAQVEQYF.

The chain employs TRBV10-3 and TRBJ2-6; D is unclear. CDR3 size: 15 residues. Germline values: CDR1 ENHRY, CDR2 SYGVKD. Trimming took off 3 bases at V and 4 bases at J, with 10 bases between the two ends. CDR3 in amino acids: CAISDSGYGANVLTF. CDR3 sequence (DNA): TGTGCCATCAGTGATTCAGGTTACGGGGCCAACGTCCTGACTTTC.

V is TRBV30 and J is TRBJ1-2, with D uncertain. The CDR3 is 12 residues long. Germline V gives CDR1 GTSNPN, CDR2 SVGIG (reference sequence). Trimming left V 4 bases short and J 2 bases short, with 8 bases between. The DNA of the CDR3 is TGTGCCTGGATGTATGCGAACTATGGCTACACCTTC. Protein sequence: CAWMYANYGYTF. Full variable domain (rest looked up from reference TRBV30 and TRBJ1-2): SQTIHQWPATLVQPVGSPLSLECTVEGTSNPNLYWYRQAAGRGLQLLFYSVGIGQISSEVPQNLSASRPQDRQFILSSKKLLLSDSGFYLCAWMYANYGYTFGSGTRLTVV.

The rearrangement links TRBV6-2 or TRBV6-3 to TRBJ2-5; D ambiguous. Germline CDR1 is MNHEY and CDR2 is SVGEGT. The CDR3 length is 14 residues. The V gene lost 6 bases and the J gene lost 8 bases, with 19 bases spanning the gap. The CDR3 loop is CASSRDRRIVTQYF. In DNA, the CDR3 is TGTGCCAGCAGCAGAGATCGGCGGATAGTAACCCAGTACTTC.

The chain has TRBV2 and TRBJ2-1; 8 bases match TRBD1. From germline, CDR1 is SNHLY and CDR2 FYNNEI. The CDR3 is 13 amino acids. V was clipped by 7 bases and J by 4 bases; unmatched bases: 3. CDR3 protein: CASMTGAYNEQFF. The CDR3 nucleotides read TGTGCCAGCATGACAGGGGCTTACAATGAGCAGTTCTTC.

This clone was observed a few times. The genes are TRBV19 and TRBJ1-2; 7 nucleotides agree with TRBD1. Germline V gene lookup returns CDR1 LNHDA and CDR2 SQIVND (reference sequence). This CDR3 is 13 amino acids long. V lost 3 bases and J lost 5; bases outside the gene matches: 3. The CDR3 region has the DNA TGTGCCAGTAGTATCGGGACAGAGTATGGCTACACCTTC. Its protein is CASSIGTEYGYTF.

The gene calls are TRBV7-8 and TRBJ1-3; TRBD1 matches at 7 bases. The CDR3 extends over 14 amino acids. The germline CDR1 and CDR2 sequences are SGHVS and FQNEAQ. The V gene end was trimmed by 3 bases and the J gene end by 4 bases; junction bases not matched to a gene: 3. Written as DNA, the CDR3 is TGTGCCAGCAGCTTTCAGACAGGGGGAAACACCATATATTTT. The encoded protein is CASSFQTGGNTIYF.

The gene calls are TRBV30 and TRBJ2-5; TRBD2 matches 12 bases. The CDR3 contains 15 residues. V gave up 3 bases and J gave up 4 bases; unmatched junction bases: 6. Looked up from germline, CDR1 is GTSNPN and CDR2 is SVGIG (reference sequence). The CDR3 sequence: CAWRPTTSGGETQYF. CDR3 DNA: TGTGCCTGGAGGCCGACGACTAGCGGGGGAGAGACCCAGTACTTC.

CDR3 sequence reads: CASSVGQGYQPQHF. CDR3 in DNA: TGTGCCAGCAGCGTAGGGCAGGGCTATCAGCCCCAGCATTTT. The chain is built from TRBV9 and TRBJ1-5, with D perhaps matching TRBD1 (5 bases). The CDR3 is 14 residues long. Per germline, CDR1 SGDLS and CDR2 YYNGEE. V shed 0 bases and J shed 5 bases, with 9 bases lying between them.

The CDR3 DNA is TGTGCCGGACGACAGGGGGCAGGCCCTGGCTACACCTTC. Its translation is CAGRQGAGPGYTF. The rearrangement uses TRBV2 and TRBJ1-2; 10 bases align to TRBD1. J was trimmed by 7 bases and V by 11 bases; bases with no gene match: 10. The CDR3 consists of 13 residues. CDR1 SNHLY and CDR2 FYNNEI come from the germline V gene.

This clone was seen just once. V gene TRBV3-1 (or the pseudogene TRBV3-2) combines with J gene TRBJ2-3, with TRBD2 matching 9 bases. Trimming cost V 5 bases and J 4 bases; bases outside gene matches: 4. Germline loops: CDR1 LGHDT, CDR2 YNNKEL (reference sequence). The CDR3 sequence is 14 residues long. CDR3: CASSKGLASDTQYF. CDR3 in DNA: TGTGCCAGCAGCAAAGGACTAGCGTCAGATACGCAGTATTTT.

This chain links TRBV7-6 with TRBJ2-2; D is perhaps TRBD1 (7 bases). This CDR3 has 18 amino acids. Between the trimmed V and J ends, which lost 5 bases and 4 bases, there was a span of 23 bases. Germline assignment: CDR1 SGHVS and CDR2 FNYEAQ. The CDR3 nucleotides are TGTGCCAGCAGCCTCACAGTCGCGGGGACAGATTTCACCGGGGAGCTGTTTTTT. Encoded protein: CASSLTVAGTDFTGELFF.

This rearrangement joins TRBV5-8 to TRBJ1-5; D might be TRBD1 (6 bases). In germline, CDR1 is SGHTS, CDR2 YDEGEE. The germline V and J ends were trimmed by 2 bases and 5 bases, with 14 bases remaining between them. The CDR3 runs 15 residues. The CDR3 sequence is CASSFGGRGYQPQHF. The CDR3 DNA reads as TGTGCCAGCAGCTTCGGGGGGCGAGGATATCAGCCCCAGCATTTT.

The rearrangement joins TRBV18 to TRBJ1-1, with D possibly matching TRBD1 (5 bases). Germline values: CDR1 KGHSH, CDR2 LQKENI. There are 16 residues in the CDR3. The ends were cut back, 2 bases at V and 1 base at J, with 14 bases in the middle. CDR3 sequence reads: CASSPGAGPENTEAFF. The CDR3 region has the DNA TGTGCCAGCTCACCAGGGGCAGGCCCTGAGAACACTGAAGCTTTCTTT.

V is TRBV3-1 (or the pseudogene TRBV3-2) and J is TRBJ1-2, with D possibly being TRBD1 (5 bases). CDR1 and CDR2 from the germline V gene are LGHDT and YNNKEL (reference sequence). The CDR3 length is 17 residues. V gave up 2 bases and J gave up 0 bases, with 16 bases separating them. The CDR3 protein is CASSQNRGSGANYGYTF. The CDR3 coding sequence is TGTGCCAGCAGCCAAAATCGGGGGAGTGGGGCTAACTATGGCTACACCTTC.